The following is a T cell receptor (beta chain) sequence with its context. Its antigen is unidentified. The sample originates from a study of cytotoxic CD8 clonotypes in ibrutinib-treated CLL. Looking at the study overall: After a median of around 70 months, 14 patients stayed remitted and about 12 progressed; responses had been partial in 24 and complete in 2.

Study-wide results and limits: Public clonotypes were rare and shrank or held steady on treatment.

TCRdb's table, derived via immunoSEQ multiplex PCR, lists solely in-frame clones and lacks some. The sample lists more than 300,000 clones, 80% seen once, with more than 6% in the top ten. The ends lost 0 bases at V and 2 bases at J; junction bases unmatched: 5. Germline CDR1 SGHRS, CDR2 YFSETQ. This CDR3 spans 16 amino acids. The gene calls are TRBV5-1 and TRBJ2-1; 7 bases align to TRBD1. Sample: PBMCs, taken before ibrutinib treatment. The origin of this receptor is a human donor with chronic lymphocytic leukemia. As DNA, the CDR3 is TGCGCCAGCAGCTTGGGACAGGGATTCGCCTACAATGAGCAGTTCTTC. As protein: CASSLGQGFAYNEQFF.